The 6 T cell receptor beta chains in this list originate from one sample, sequenced in a study of cytomegalovirus exposure and HLA in healthy donors. This PCR relied on a set of 60 Vbeta primers and 13 Jbeta primers. Data came from immunoSEQ multiplex PCR; TCRdb stores just in-frame clones and leaves some out. The table shows approximately 78,000 clones, with about 81% occurring only once. Source material: PBMCs. The receptors were sampled from a woman in her 50s in good health and CMV-seronegative.

V is TRBV2 and J is TRBJ1-5; 9 bases align to TRBD1. This CDR3 is built from 14 residues. The V gene's germline CDR1 is SNHLY and CDR2 FYNNEI. V lost 5 bases and J lost 7; bases outside the gene matches: 6. CDR3 amino acids: CASSPDRGGQPQHF. In nucleotides, the CDR3 is TGTGCCAGCAGTCCGGACAGGGGTGGGCAGCCCCAGCATTTT.

The chain couples TRBV7-8 to TRBJ2-3; a weak D match, TRBD1 (5 bases). With 4 bases removed from V and 6 bases from J, the gap between germline ends came to 11 bases. The germline CDR1 and CDR2 sequences are SGHVS and FQNEAQ. This CDR3 contains 13 residues. CDR3 residues: CASSSRATDTQYF. The CDR3 coding sequence is TGTGCCAGCAGCTCCAGGGCGACGGATACGCAGTATTTT.

This clone was counted only a few times. CDR3 DNA: TGTGCCAGCAGGCCGACAGGGGAAACTGAAGCTTTCTTT. This sequence encodes CASRPTGETEAFF. The chain employs TRBV6-5 and TRBJ1-1; TRBD1 agrees at 8 bases. Germline V gives CDR1 MNHEY, CDR2 SVGAGI. The V and J ends lost 6 bases and 5 bases, in that order; junction bases with no gene match: 5. This CDR3 contains 13 residues.

The chain combines TRBV5-6 with TRBJ1-5; 7 bases line up with TRBD1. This CDR3 has 14 amino acids. Trimming took 4 bases from V and 5 from J; bases not matched to a gene: 6. Per the germline V gene, CDR1 is SGHDT and CDR2 is YYEEEE. In DNA, the CDR3 is TGTGCCAGCAGCCGCCGGGACAGCGATCAGCCCCAGCATTTT. Its translation: CASSRRDSDQPQHF.

The CDR3 here is CATSRGTRQGFIEKLFF. CDR3 coding DNA: TGTGCCACCAGCAGAGGTACTCGACAGGGATTTATTGAAAAACTGTTTTTT. The rearrangement joins TRBV15 to TRBJ1-4; 7 bases are a match to TRBD1. The CDR3 runs to 17 residues. V was pared by 1 base and J by 7 bases, with 12 bases of the junction left unmatched. Per germline, CDR1 LNHNV and CDR2 YYDKDF (reference sequence).

The J gene is TRBJ2-5, the V gene TRBV5-1; 13 positions agree with TRBD2. Germline assignment: CDR1 SGHRS and CDR2 YFSETQ. There are 17 residues in the CDR3. The V gene end was trimmed by 0 bases and the J gene end by 4 bases; junction bases not matched to a gene: 6. CDR3 bases: TGCGCCAGCAGCTTGGCGGGGACTAGCGGGACTGCAGAGACCCAGTACTTC. It encodes CASSLAGTSGTAETQYF.